This T cell receptor (beta chain) was recovered during a study of T cell responses to AZD1222 COVID-19 vaccine. About the study: Second-dose recipients at about 4 or about 12 weeks were treated as one pooled group. General study points: Sampling captured repertoires only after the peak T cell response. At baseline, seropositivity was found in only a handful of AZD1222 recipients.

Note on this clone: Its antigen is currently unknown.

Libraries were prepared by immunoSEQ multiplex PCR; TCRdb keeps only in-frame clonotypes and omits some of them. The table has 90,000 to 120,000 clones, 75% to 90% seen once. The CDR3 has 16 amino acids. Germline CDR1 reads SGHDN; CDR2 reads FVKESK. The junction had 10 bases not matched to a gene; V was cut back by 2 bases and J by 7 bases. This clonotype was sampled from an adult in good health. The sequencing used peripheral blood, collected on day 0 of AZD1222 vaccination. The rearrangement links TRBV14 to TRBJ2-4, with 8 bases fitting TRBD2. CDR3 region: CASSQITAGAANIQYF. The CDR3 nucleotides are TGTGCCAGCAGCCAAATTACAGCGGGGGCGGCCAACATTCAGTACTTC.